Each of the 26 T cell receptor beta chains below was sequenced from the same sample in a study of T-cell reconstitution after alpha-beta-depleted transplantation in children. TCRbeta library construction was performed incorporating unique molecular identifiers. TCRdb ran MiXCR on the PCR reads and lists one entry per CDR3 protein. The repertoire holds some 390,000 distinct CDR3 sequences, with roughly 20% as singletons. Sample: PBMCs from the stem cell graft donor, taken from the stem cell graft. The receptors derive from a human donor who donated a stem cell graft to a child with acute myeloid leukemia.

The CDR3 sequence: CASSWTGWGDEQYF. DNA of the CDR3: TGTGCCAGCAGTTGGACAGGGTGGGGGGACGAGCAGTACTTC. The rearrangement uses TRBV12-3 or TRBV12-4 and TRBJ2-7; 8 positions agree with TRBD1. The V segment lost 4 bases and the J segment 5 bases; nucleotides outside the gene matches: 7. This CDR3 is built from 14 residues.

This clonotype was counted many times. The V gene is TRBV12-3 or TRBV12-4, the J gene TRBJ1-1; 7 nucleotides agree with TRBD1. V shed 6 bases and J 4 bases; nucleotides not matched to a gene: 8. The CDR3 sequence is 14 residues long. This CDR3 is CASRRNRGGTEAFF. Here the CDR3 DNA reads TGTGCCAGCAGACGAAACAGGGGTGGCACTGAAGCTTTCTTT.

V gene TRBV18 combines with J gene TRBJ2-7, with D tentatively TRBD1 or TRBD2 (5 bases each). V was pared by 2 bases and J by 4 bases, with 12 bases between. This CDR3 comprises 14 residues. Germline CDR1 reads KGHSH; CDR2 reads LQKENI. This CDR3 is CASSPSRDGYEQYF. CDR3 DNA: TGTGCCAGCTCACCATCCCGGGACGGATACGAGCAGTACTTC.

This clonotype was recorded at least ten times. V and J are TRBV3-1 and TRBJ1-2, with no clear D. V lost 4 bases to trimming and J lost 5 bases, with 11 bases between them. Germline loops: CDR1 LGHDT, CDR2 YNNKEL (reference sequence). The CDR3 extends over 13 amino acids. Written as DNA, the CDR3 is TGTGCCAGCAGCCGCCGGACGGATTATGGCTACACCTTC. This translates into CASSRRTDYGYTF.

This clonotype has ten or more counts. The rearrangement uses TRBV20-1 and TRBJ2-7, with 8 bases matching TRBD1. CDR3 length: 13 residues. Germline CDR1 reads DFQATT; CDR2 reads SNEGSKA (reference sequence). V gave up 3 bases and J gave up 3 bases; unmatched junction bases: 4. CDR3 DNA sequence: TGCAGTGCTAGGAGACAGGGGCTCTACGAGCAGTACTTC. It yields the protein CSARRQGLYEQYF.

This clonotype has only a few counts. This sequence joins TRBV28 and TRBJ1-1, with D uncertain. The germline V gene has CDR1 MDHEN and CDR2 SYDVKM. Trimming pared 1 base from V and 8 bases from J, leaving 14 bases between. The CDR3 is made up of 14 amino acids. CDR3 residues: CASSLSLHLWEAFF. In DNA, the CDR3 is TGTGCCAGCAGTTTATCGCTCCACCTTTGGGAAGCTTTCTTT.

This chain links TRBV6-1 with TRBJ1-1; D is unclear. V lost 6 bases, J lost 0 bases, and 8 bases lay in between. The CDR3 runs 13 residues. Germline values: CDR1 MNHNS, CDR2 SASEGT. CDR3 sequence (DNA): TGTGCCAGCAGCGAAACACTGAACACTGAAGCTTTCTTT. It codes for CASSETLNTEAFF.

This clonotype was counted at least ten times. V gene TRBV29-1 combines with J gene TRBJ2-1, with TRBD2 matching over 10 bases. This CDR3 is 15 amino acids long. From germline, CDR1 is SQVTM and CDR2 ANQGSEA. The junction had 7 bases not matched to a gene; V was cut back by 2 bases and J by 6 bases. CDR3 nucleotides: TGCAGCGTTGAATTTCCTAGCGGGAGTCCCAATGAGCAGTTCTTC. Translating gives CSVEFPSGSPNEQFF.

This clonotype showed up just a few times. The V call is TRBV15, the J call TRBJ2-7, with D unclear. V dropped 0 bases and J dropped 0 bases, with 15 bases sitting between them. CDR1 LNHNV and CDR2 YYDKDF come from the germline V gene (reference sequence). The CDR3 covers 17 residues. CDR3 bases: TGTGCCACCAGCAGAGAAATTGAGAATTGGAGCTCCTACGAGCAGTACTTC. Protein: CATSREIENWSSYEQYF.

J is TRBJ1-6 and V is TRBV5-1; D is unclear. Germline V gene sequence: CDR1 SGHRS, CDR2 YFSETQ. Trimming left V 0 bases short and J 13 bases short, with 14 bases between. The CDR3 has 14 residues. The CDR3 loop reads CASSLEADSHPLHF. CDR3 sequence (DNA): TGCGCCAGCAGCTTGGAGGCGGATTCTCACCCCCTCCACTTT.

The table lists this clonotype with many counts. This chain connects TRBV20-1 to TRBJ2-7; 13 bases fit TRBD2. The germline V gene has CDR1 DFQATT and CDR2 SNEGSKA (reference sequence). Trimming took 6 bases from V and 3 from J; bases not matched to a gene: 14. The CDR3 totals 17 residues. In DNA form, the CDR3 reads TGCAGTGCCAGATCAACCGGGGGACTAGCGGGACTCTACGAGCAGTACTTC. It yields the protein CSARSTGGLAGLYEQYF.

This clonotype has a handful of counts. This chain joins TRBV7-2 and TRBJ2-7, with 10 bases matching TRBD1. The CDR3 extends over 15 amino acids. V gave up 5 bases and J gave up 3 bases; unmatched junction bases: 7. The germline V gene has CDR1 SGHTA and CDR2 FQGNSA. CDR3 DNA sequence: TGTGCCAGCAGCCCGGACAGGGGGTTCCTCTACGAGCAGTACTTC. Its protein product is CASSPDRGFLYEQYF. The variable domain in full, with the rest retrieved from reference TRBV7-2 and TRBJ2-7, is GAGVSQSPSNKVTEKGKDVELRCDPISGHTALYWYRQSLGQGLEFLIYFQGNSAPDKSGLPSDRFSAERTGGSVSTLTIQRTQQEDSAVYLCASSPDRGFLYEQYFGPGTRLTVT.

V and J are TRBV7-3 and TRBJ2-1; TRBD2 aligns across 8 bases. Losses at the gene ends were 2 bases for V and 10 bases for J; bases not matched to a gene: 10. The CDR3 has 15 residues. Germline CDR1 reads SGHTA; CDR2 reads FQGTGA. The CDR3 loop is CASSLGAGGRREQFF. The CDR3 DNA reads as TGTGCCAGCAGCTTAGGGGCGGGAGGTCGTAGGGAGCAGTTCTTC.

This clonotype was recorded a few times. The chain has TRBV19 and TRBJ2-5; 9 bases agree with TRBD1. Germline values: CDR1 LNHDA, CDR2 SQIVND (reference sequence). The junction had 4 bases not matched to a gene; V was cut back by 5 bases and J by 3 bases. The CDR3 spans 14 residues. For the CDR3, the DNA is TGTGCCAGTAGTCCACAGGGGGCAGAAGAGACCCAGTACTTC. Its translation is CASSPQGAEETQYF.

The DNA of the CDR3 is TGCAGCGTTACAGGGGGCTATTTCAGATTCGGCTATGGCTACACCTTC. It specifies CSVTGGYFRFGYGYTF. The chain links TRBV29-1 to TRBJ1-2, with 9 bases identical to TRBD1. This CDR3 is built from 16 residues. Germline-derived CDR1 and CDR2 are SQVTM and ANQGSEA. Trimming removed 5 bases from V and 4 bases from J; junction bases left unmatched: 14.

The rearrangement uses TRBV12-3 or TRBV12-4 and TRBJ2-1; TRBD1 matches at 8 bases. The CDR3 covers 16 residues. The V and J ends lost 6 bases and 2 bases, in that order; junction bases with no gene match: 9. CDR3 loop: CASRPPPGQAYNEQFF. CDR3 bases: TGTGCCAGCAGACCACCCCCGGGACAGGCCTACAATGAGCAGTTCTTC.

The table lists this clonotype with many counts. The chain is built from TRBV5-1 and TRBJ2-1; 7 bases fit TRBD1. The V segment lost 6 bases and the J segment 4 bases; nucleotides outside the gene matches: 13. Looked up from germline, CDR1 is SGHRS and CDR2 is YFSETQ. This CDR3 has 16 residues. CDR3 DNA sequence: TGCGCCAGCACTCCAGGGATTGAGGGGGCTTACAATGAGCAGTTCTTC. It specifies CASTPGIEGAYNEQFF. Using reference TRBV5-1 and TRBJ2-1 for the parts outside the CDR3, the full variable domain is KAGVTQTPRYLIKTRGQQVTLSCSPISGHRSVSWYQQTPGQGLQFLFEYFSETQRNKGNFPGRFSGRQFSNSRSEMNVSTLELGDSALYLCASTPGIEGAYNEQFFGPGTRLTVL.

The rearrangement links TRBV5-1 to TRBJ2-1; 7 bases align to TRBD2. The CDR3 is 14 residues long. The V gene end was trimmed by 1 base and the J gene end by 6 bases; junction bases not matched to a gene: 4. The germline V gene has CDR1 SGHRS and CDR2 YFSETQ. CDR3 residues: CASSLTGGPNEQFF. DNA of the CDR3: TGCGCCAGCAGCTTGACGGGAGGCCCCAATGAGCAGTTCTTC. The complete variable domain, with remaining parts taken from reference TRBV5-1 and TRBJ2-1, reads KAGVTQTPRYLIKTRGQQVTLSCSPISGHRSVSWYQQTPGQGLQFLFEYFSETQRNKGNFPGRFSGRQFSNSRSEMNVSTLELGDSALYLCASSLTGGPNEQFFGPGTRLTVL.

The genes are TRBV5-6 and TRBJ2-2, with 7 bases identical to TRBD1. V trimming: 4 bases; J trimming: 4 bases; junction bases outside the gene matches: 7. The CDR3 is 15 residues long. Per germline, CDR1 SGHDT and CDR2 YYEEEE. CDR3 region: CASSVQGPLTGELFF. CDR3 coding DNA: TGTGCCAGCAGCGTACAGGGGCCCCTCACCGGGGAGCTGTTTTTT.

This clonotype was counted only a few times. The chain has TRBV20-1 and TRBJ2-7, with TRBD1 matching over 9 bases. Germline values: CDR1 DFQATT, CDR2 SNEGSKA (reference sequence). The CDR3 is 14 amino acids. The V and J ends lost 1 base and 2 bases, in that order; junction bases with no gene match: 3. CDR3 region: CSARGRTGAYEQYF. As DNA, the CDR3 is TGCAGTGCTAGAGGGAGGACAGGGGCCTACGAGCAGTACTTC.

This clonotype was observed a few times. The CDR3 nucleotides read TGTGCCAGCAGCTTACCAGTCAGGCCGGCCTACAATGAGCAGTTCTTC. Protein sequence: CASSLPVRPAYNEQFF. The rearrangement uses TRBV7-8 and TRBJ2-1; unclear D gene. CDR1 is SGHVS and CDR2 is FQNEAQ in the germline V gene. V was pared by 2 bases and J by 2 bases, with 13 bases between. There are 16 residues in the CDR3.

This clonotype was detected only a few times. The chain is built from TRBV20-1 and TRBJ2-7, with 11 bases fitting TRBD2. The CDR3 has 16 residues. The V gene end was trimmed by 3 bases and the J gene end by 4 bases; junction bases not matched to a gene: 11. Germline CDR1 is DFQATT and CDR2 is SNEGSKA (reference sequence). The CDR3 sequence: CSARLPPGLADYEQYF. In DNA, the CDR3 is TGCAGTGCTAGGCTTCCCCCGGGACTAGCGGATTACGAGCAGTACTTC.

V usage is TRBV5-1 and J usage is TRBJ2-1, with 8 positions matching TRBD1. V shed 0 bases and J 5 bases; nucleotides not matched to a gene: 4. The germline CDR1 and CDR2 sequences are SGHRS and YFSETQ. The CDR3 totals 15 residues. The CDR3, as DNA: TGCGCCAGCAGCTTGGCTGTGACAGGGGACAATGAGCAGTTCTTC. Translation: CASSLAVTGDNEQFF.

V is TRBV18 and J is TRBJ2-1, with D hard to call. Trimming removed 3 bases at V and 5 bases at J, with 8 bases between. The CDR3 is made up of 13 amino acids. From germline, CDR1 is KGHSH and CDR2 LQKENI. The CDR3 loop is CASSPVNDNEQFF. DNA for the CDR3: TGTGCCAGCTCACCTGTGAACGACAATGAGCAGTTCTTC.

The V gene is TRBV4-1, the J gene TRBJ1-1, with a possible D match to TRBD1 (5 bases). From germline, CDR1 is MGHRA and CDR2 YSYEKL. CDR3 length equals 15 residues. Trimming removed 0 bases from V and 11 bases from J, with 19 bases in between. The CDR3 here is CASSQEKYKGMTAFF. As DNA, the CDR3 is TGCGCCAGCAGCCAAGAAAAATATAAGGGGATGACCGCTTTCTTT.

There are many counts of this clonotype. The rearrangement links TRBV6-1 to TRBJ2-1, with 7 bases matching TRBD2. Germline V lookup: CDR1 MNHNS, CDR2 SASEGT. V lost 7 bases to trimming and J lost 10 bases; unmatched junction nucleotides: 13. The CDR3 consists of 14 residues. CDR3 protein: CASTPSVGREEQFF. Here the CDR3 DNA reads TGTGCCAGCACCCCTTCTGTGGGGAGGGAGGAGCAGTTCTTC.